This T cell receptor beta chain came from a study of control samples from healthy donors and cancer patients. The protocol was immunoSEQ multiplex PCR, while the TCRdb copy is restricted to in-frame clones and leaves out a portion. This table holds around 120,000 clones, roughly 91% found once. The CDR3 loop spans 15 amino acids. The V end was cut by 3 bases, the J end by 4 bases, with 15 bases between. CDR1 is SGDLS and CDR2 is YYNGEE in the germline V gene. The genes are TRBV9 and TRBJ2-3; D unresolved. Sequenced material: PBMCs. The clonotype originates from a man aged 45-60 years with head and neck cancer. CDR3 bases: TGTGCCAGCAGCGCCAACCAAGACTTGGCAGATACGCAGTATTTT. Its protein is CASSANQDLADTQYF.